The T cell receptor beta chain under discussion was sequenced for a study of cytomegalovirus exposure and HLA in healthy donors. Whole-study context: Approximately 200 million T cells yielded 110 million or so unique TCR beta sequences in earlier analysis. Membership in the Caucasian-associated ancestry cluster was found for about four fifths of 398 genotyped donors. Study conclusions and caveats: Of the V segments, some could not be distinguished, including TRBV6-2 and TRBV6-3, and were excluded. Some highly shared sequence variants likely arose as a pipeline artifact.

Primers for the PCR totalled 60 Vbeta and 13 Jbeta. The assay was immunoSEQ multiplex PCR, and TCRdb's table has in-frame clones only and misses some. Altogether 130,000 to 150,000 clones are present, roughly 78% being singletons, with the ten largest covering approximately 2.9%. The CDR3 totals 15 residues. Germline lookup yields CDR1 MNHEY and CDR2 SVGAGI. Trimming at V came to 7 bases and at J to 1 base, leaving 8 bases not matched to a gene. Concerning this clone: Its antigen is unidentified.

This chain connects TRBV6-5 to TRBJ1-1; 8 positions match TRBD1. The sequencing input was PBMCs. The receptor was isolated from a man aged 35 to 55 in good health and CMV-seropositive. Here the CDR3 reads CASKRDRGENTEAFF. Here the CDR3 DNA reads TGTGCCAGCAAACGAGACAGGGGCGAGAACACTGAAGCTTTCTTT.